These T cell receptor beta chains were read from a single sample in a study of read filtering for tumor transcriptome and immune sequencing. TCRdb independently ran MiXCR on the reads; one entry per CDR3 protein. The sample has some 22,000 distinct CDR3 sequences; 20% to 25% are singletons. Sequencing input: a population of CD138-negative cells sorted from bone marrow. All receptors derive from a donor aged 40 or older with multiple myeloma. CDR3s include the opening cysteine and the closing phenylalanine or tryptophan. D genes are given only for firm matches. Not all rows give a size; the values are once, few, many and, for expanded clones, a class.

size | D | J | V | CDR3 | DNA
many | - | TRBJ2-1 | TRBV30 | CAWSLVEGRSYNEQFF | TGTGCCTGGAGTCTAGTGGAGGGCCGTTCCTACAATGAGCAGTTCTTC
many | TRBD2 | TRBJ2-2 | TRBV7-6 | CASGGGMNTGELFF | TGTGCCAGCGGGGGGGGGATGAACACCGGGGAGCTGTTTTTT
many | - | TRBJ1-1 | TRBV29-1 | CSVEVPEAFF | TGCAGCGTTGAAGTGCCTGAAGCTTTCTTT
many | - | TRBJ1-1 | TRBV2 | CASSYNRVMNTEAFF | TGTGCCAGCAGTTATAACAGGGTCATGAACACTGAAGCTTTCTTT
- | - | TRBJ2-5 | TRBV28 | CASGWGGRSQETQYF | TGTGCCAGCGGTTGGGGTGGCAGGAGCCAAGAGACCCAGTACTTC
many | - | TRBJ1-1 | TRBV27 | CASSPPGRTMNTEAFF | TGTGCCAGCAGTCCGCCGGGACGTACGATGAACACTGAAGCTTTCTTT
many | TRBD2 | TRBJ2-1 | TRBV20-1 | CSVRRAGGVNNEQFF | TGCAGTGTTCGGAGGGCGGGAGGGGTTAATAATGAGCAGTTCTTC
many | - | TRBJ2-5 | TRBV7-8 | CASSLEVVRPYQETQYF | TGTGCCAGCAGCTTAGAGGTGGTCAGACCGTACCAAGAGACCCAGTACTTC
many | - | TRBJ2-7 | TRBV19 | CASSIPGALSYEQYF | TGTGCCAGTAGTATACCAGGGGCCCTGTCCTACGAGCAGTACTTC
many | TRBD2 | TRBJ2-1 | TRBV28 | CAGSFGPNSGRANNEQFF | TGTGCCGGCAGTTTCGGTCCAAATAGCGGGAGGGCGAACAATGAGCAGTTCTTC
many | - | TRBJ2-1 | TRBV19 | CASRQGGGAEQFF | TGTGCCAGTAGACAGGGAGGGGGTGCTGAGCAGTTCTTC
many | - | TRBJ2-1 | TRBV6-1 | CASSEHQGSTYNEQFF | TGTGCCAGCAGTGAACATCAGGGCTCTACCTACAATGAGCAGTTCTTC
many | - | TRBJ2-3 | TRBV4-1 | CASSQEMGGVSTDTQYF | TGCGCCAGCAGCCAAGAAATGGGGGGAGTCAGCACAGATACGCAGTATTTT
many | - | TRBJ2-5 | TRBV7-9 | CASSLVLEGETQYF | TGTGCCAGCAGCTTAGTCTTGGAGGGGGAGACCCAGTACTTC
many | TRBD1 | TRBJ1-1 | TRBV20-1 | CSAGTGRSTEAFF | TGCAGTGCTGGGACAGGGAGGAGCACTGAAGCTTTCTTT
medium-sized | TRBD2 | TRBJ2-1 | TRBV12-3/TRBV12-4 | CASSLASGRGEQFF | TGTGCCAGCAGTTTGGCTAGCGGGAGAGGTGAGCAGTTCTTC
- | - | TRBJ1-5 | TRBV9 | CASSLTLNQPQHF | TGTGCCAGCAGCCTCACTCTTAATCAGCCCCAGCATTTT